A selection of T cell receptor beta chains follows, all from one sample in a study of cytomegalovirus exposure and HLA in healthy donors. TCRdb keeps only in-frame clones here, not all; method: immunoSEQ multiplex PCR. Of approximately 150,000 clones listed, roughly 80% are singletons. Sequencing was performed on PBMCs. These receptors originate from a young man in good health and CMV-seropositive. CDR3s include the opening cysteine and the closing phenylalanine or tryptophan. Fields, in order: D gene, clone size, J gene, V gene, CDR3 DNA, CDR3 protein. D genes are given only for firm matches. Not all rows give a size; the values are once, few, many and, for expanded clones, a class.

d_gene: -; abundance: few; j_gene: TRBJ1-5; v_gene: TRBV4-1; CDR3nt: TGCGCCAGCAGCCAAGATCCAGGGGCACGAAATCAGCCCCAGCATTTT; CDR3aa: CASSQDPGARNQPQHF
d_gene: TRBD2; abundance: -; j_gene: TRBJ2-2; v_gene: TRBV30; CDR3nt: TGTGCCTGGATTAGCGGGAGGCCCAGAACGAACACCGGGGAGCTGTTTTTT; CDR3aa: CAWISGRPRTNTGELFF
d_gene: TRBD2; abundance: few; j_gene: TRBJ2-1; v_gene: TRBV5-6; CDR3nt: TGTGCCAGCAGCTTAGGCCTAGCGGGTGAGCAGTTCTTC; CDR3aa: CASSLGLAGEQFF
d_gene: -; abundance: -; j_gene: TRBJ2-1; v_gene: TRBV5-1; CDR3nt: TGCGCCAGCAGCTCTGGTGCGTCTAGCGTTTTGTACAATGAGCAGTTCTTC; CDR3aa: CASSSGASSVLYNEQFF
d_gene: -; abundance: -; j_gene: TRBJ1-1; v_gene: TRBV6-6; CDR3nt: TGTGCCAGCAGTCACCCACCCCGCGCCAACACTGAAGCTTTCTTT; CDR3aa: CASSHPPRANTEAFF
d_gene: -; abundance: -; j_gene: TRBJ1-1; v_gene: TRBV7-8; CDR3nt: TGTGCCAGCAGCTTGCGGGACTCGAGCACTGAAGCTTTCTTT; CDR3aa: CASSLRDSSTEAFF
d_gene: TRBD1; abundance: -; j_gene: TRBJ1-2; v_gene: TRBV2; CDR3nt: TGTGCCAGCAGAGCTGACAGGGGGCTATGGTATGGCTACACCTTC; CDR3aa: CASRADRGLWYGYTF
d_gene: -; abundance: -; j_gene: TRBJ2-2; v_gene: TRBV27; CDR3nt: TGTGCCAGCAGTTTCGGGACATCTGGCGCCGGGGAGCTGTTTTTT; CDR3aa: CASSFGTSGAGELFF
d_gene: TRBD1; abundance: -; j_gene: TRBJ1-1; v_gene: TRBV18; CDR3nt: TGTGCCAGCTCACCTCCCCCCTACGACAGGGGGAACGACCGGGCTTTCTTT; CDR3aa: CASSPPPYDRGNDRAFF
d_gene: TRBD2; abundance: few; j_gene: TRBJ2-2; v_gene: TRBV19; CDR3nt: TGTGCCAGTGGTCTAGCGGGATTTCTCACCGGGGAGCTGTTTTTT; CDR3aa: CASGLAGFLTGELFF
d_gene: -; abundance: -; j_gene: TRBJ2-2; v_gene: TRBV30; CDR3nt: TGTGCCTGGAGGTCTCAGGGGGGCACCGGGGAGCTGTTTTTT; CDR3aa: CAWRSQGGTGELFF
d_gene: -; abundance: -; j_gene: TRBJ1-3; v_gene: TRBV27; CDR3nt: TGTGCCAGCAGTTCTCCGGGGGTCTCTGGAAACACCATATATTTT; CDR3aa: CASSSPGVSGNTIYF
d_gene: TRBD2; abundance: -; j_gene: TRBJ2-5; v_gene: TRBV7-3; CDR3nt: TGTGCCAGCAGCCAGTCGGGACTAGAGGGAGAGACCCAGTACTTC; CDR3aa: CASSQSGLEGETQYF
d_gene: TRBD2; abundance: -; j_gene: TRBJ2-7; v_gene: TRBV27; CDR3nt: TGTGCCAGCAGTTTAACTAGCGGGAGCTCCTACGAGCAGTACTTC; CDR3aa: CASSLTSGSSYEQYF